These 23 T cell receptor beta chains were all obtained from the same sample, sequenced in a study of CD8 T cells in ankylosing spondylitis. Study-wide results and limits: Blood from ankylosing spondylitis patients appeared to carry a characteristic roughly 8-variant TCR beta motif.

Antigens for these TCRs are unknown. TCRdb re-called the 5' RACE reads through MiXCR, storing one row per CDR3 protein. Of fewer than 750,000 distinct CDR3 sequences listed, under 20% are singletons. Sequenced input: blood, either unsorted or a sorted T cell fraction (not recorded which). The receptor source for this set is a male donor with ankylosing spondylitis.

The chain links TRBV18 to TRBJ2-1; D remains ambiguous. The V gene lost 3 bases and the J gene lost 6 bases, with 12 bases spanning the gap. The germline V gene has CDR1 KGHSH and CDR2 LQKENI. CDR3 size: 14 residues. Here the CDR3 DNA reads TGTGCCAGCTCACCCCGGCGGTCCCCCAATGAGCAGTTCTTC. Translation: CASSPRRSPNEQFF.

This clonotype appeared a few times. The DNA for the CDR3 is TGTGCCACCGAGTACGACACTGAAGCTTTCTTT. Translating gives CATEYDTEAFF. The rearrangement joins TRBV2 to TRBJ1-1; no definite D call. This CDR3 comprises 11 residues. Trimming removed 10 bases at V and 3 bases at J, with 9 bases between. Germline V gene data show CDR1 as SNHLY and CDR2 as FYNNEI.

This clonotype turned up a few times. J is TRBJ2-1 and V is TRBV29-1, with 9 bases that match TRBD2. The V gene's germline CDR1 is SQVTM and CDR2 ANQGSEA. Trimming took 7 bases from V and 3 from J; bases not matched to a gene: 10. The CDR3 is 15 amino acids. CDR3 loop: CSANRLAVYYNEQFF. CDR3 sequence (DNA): TGCAGCGCTAATAGACTAGCGGTTTACTACAATGAGCAGTTCTTC.

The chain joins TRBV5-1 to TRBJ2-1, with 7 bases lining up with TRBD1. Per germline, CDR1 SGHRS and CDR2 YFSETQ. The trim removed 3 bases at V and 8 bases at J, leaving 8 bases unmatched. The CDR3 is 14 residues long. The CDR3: CASSSDRPNDEQFF. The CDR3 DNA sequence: TGCGCCAGCAGCTCGGACAGGCCAAACGATGAGCAGTTCTTC.

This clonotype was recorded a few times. The chain's CDR3 is CSATTGTGNSYEQYF. CDR3 sequence (DNA): TGCAGCGCCACAACCGGGACAGGGAACTCCTACGAGCAGTACTTC. The J gene is TRBJ2-7, the V gene TRBV29-1; the match to TRBD1 covers 9 bases. The V and J ends lost 7 bases and 0 bases, in that order; junction bases with no gene match: 10. This CDR3 has 15 residues. Germline V gives CDR1 SQVTM, CDR2 ANQGSEA.

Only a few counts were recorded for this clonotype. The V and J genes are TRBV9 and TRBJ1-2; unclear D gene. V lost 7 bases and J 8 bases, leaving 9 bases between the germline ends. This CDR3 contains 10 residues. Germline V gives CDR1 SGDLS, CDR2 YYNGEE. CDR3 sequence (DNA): TGTGCCAGCGGCGGGGTCGGCTACACCTTC. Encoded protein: CASGGVGYTF. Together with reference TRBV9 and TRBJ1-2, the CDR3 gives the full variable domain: DSGVTQTPKHLITATGQRVTLRCSPRSGDLSVYWYQQSLDQGLQFLIQYYNGEERAKGNILERFSAQQFPDLHSELNLSSLELGDSALYFCASGGVGYTFGSGTRLTVV.

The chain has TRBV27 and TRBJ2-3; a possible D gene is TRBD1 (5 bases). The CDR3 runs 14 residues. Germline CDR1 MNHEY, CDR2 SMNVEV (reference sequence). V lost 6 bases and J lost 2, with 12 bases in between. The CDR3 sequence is CASRMTAHTDTQYF. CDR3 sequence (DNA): TGTGCCAGCAGAATGACAGCACACACAGATACGCAGTATTTT.

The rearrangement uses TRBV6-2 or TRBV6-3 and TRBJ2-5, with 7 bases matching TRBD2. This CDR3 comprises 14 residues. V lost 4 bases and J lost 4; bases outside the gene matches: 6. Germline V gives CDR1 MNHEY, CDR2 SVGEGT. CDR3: CASSSGGRAETQYF. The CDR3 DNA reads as TGTGCCAGCAGTTCGGGCGGGAGAGCAGAGACCCAGTACTTC.

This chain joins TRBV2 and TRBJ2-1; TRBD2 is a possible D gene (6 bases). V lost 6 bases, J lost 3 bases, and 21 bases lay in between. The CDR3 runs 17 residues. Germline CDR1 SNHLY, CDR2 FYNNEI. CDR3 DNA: TGTGCCAGCAGCCCCTATATGGAGGGTTTAGTCTACAATGAGCAGTTCTTC. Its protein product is CASSPYMEGLVYNEQFF.

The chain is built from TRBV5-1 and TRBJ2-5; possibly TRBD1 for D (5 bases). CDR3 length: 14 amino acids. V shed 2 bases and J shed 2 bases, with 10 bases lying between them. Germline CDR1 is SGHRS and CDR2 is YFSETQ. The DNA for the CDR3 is TGCGCCAGCAGCTTCTACAGGCGTCAAGAGACCCAGTACTTC. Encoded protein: CASSFYRRQETQYF.

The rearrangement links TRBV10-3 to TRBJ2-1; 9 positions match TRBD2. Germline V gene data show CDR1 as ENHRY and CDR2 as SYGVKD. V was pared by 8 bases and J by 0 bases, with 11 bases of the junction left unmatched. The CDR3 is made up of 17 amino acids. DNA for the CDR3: TGTGCCATCCAGGTAGCGGGGGCCGCTAGCTCCTACAATGAGCAGTTCTTC. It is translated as CAIQVAGAASSYNEQFF.

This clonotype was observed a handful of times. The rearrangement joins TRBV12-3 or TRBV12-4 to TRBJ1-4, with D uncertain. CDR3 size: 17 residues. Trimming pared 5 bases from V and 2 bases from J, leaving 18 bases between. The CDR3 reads CASSGVFRGRTNEKLFF. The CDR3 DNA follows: TGTGCCAGCAGTGGGGTATTCCGGGGTCGCACTAATGAAAAACTGTTTTTT.

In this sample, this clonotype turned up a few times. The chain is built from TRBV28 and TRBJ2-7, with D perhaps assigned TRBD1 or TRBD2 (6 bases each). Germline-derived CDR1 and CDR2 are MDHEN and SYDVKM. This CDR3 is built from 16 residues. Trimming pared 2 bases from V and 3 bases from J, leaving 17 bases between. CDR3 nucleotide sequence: TGTGCCAGCAGTTTAACGCCCGGGGGCCGGGGCTACGAGCAGTACTTC. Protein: CASSLTPGGRGYEQYF.

The CDR3 DNA reads as TGTGCCAGCAGTTGGCGGGGGGACTACAATGAGCAGTTCTTC. Protein product: CASSWRGDYNEQFF. This chain uses TRBV12-3 or TRBV12-4 with TRBJ2-1; 8 positions match TRBD2. V shed 4 bases, J shed 3 bases, and the junction held 2 bases outside the gene matches. The CDR3 runs to 14 residues.

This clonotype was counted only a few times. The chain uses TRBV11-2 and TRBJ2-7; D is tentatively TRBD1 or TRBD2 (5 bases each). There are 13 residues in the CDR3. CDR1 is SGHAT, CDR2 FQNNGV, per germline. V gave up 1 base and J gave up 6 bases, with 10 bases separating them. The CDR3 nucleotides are TGTGCCAGCAGCTTAGTGGGGGACGGCGAGCAGTACTTC. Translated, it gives CASSLVGDGEQYF. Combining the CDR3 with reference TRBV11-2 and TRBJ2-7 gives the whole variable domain EAGVAQSPRYKIIEKRQSVAFWCNPISGHATLYWYQQILGQGPKLLIQFQNNGVVDDSQLPKDRFSAERLKGVDSTLKIQPAKLEDSAVYLCASSLVGDGEQYFGPGTRLTVT.

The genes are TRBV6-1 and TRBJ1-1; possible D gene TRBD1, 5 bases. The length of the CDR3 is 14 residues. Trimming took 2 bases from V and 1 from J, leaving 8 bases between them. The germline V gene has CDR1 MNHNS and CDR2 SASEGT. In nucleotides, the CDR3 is TGTGCCAGCAGTGAACTCGACAGGAACACTGAAGCTTTCTTT. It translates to CASSELDRNTEAFF.

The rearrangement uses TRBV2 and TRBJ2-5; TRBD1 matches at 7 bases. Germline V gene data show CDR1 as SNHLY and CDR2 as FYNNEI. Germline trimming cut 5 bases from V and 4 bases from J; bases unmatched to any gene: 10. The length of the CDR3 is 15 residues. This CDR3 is CASSPGQAPRETQYF. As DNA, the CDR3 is TGTGCCAGCAGTCCAGGACAGGCCCCAAGAGAGACCCAGTACTTC.

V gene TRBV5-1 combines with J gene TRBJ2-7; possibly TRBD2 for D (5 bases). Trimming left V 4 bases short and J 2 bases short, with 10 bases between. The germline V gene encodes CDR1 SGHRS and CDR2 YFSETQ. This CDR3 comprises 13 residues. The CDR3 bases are TGCGCCAGCAGCCGGACGGAGGCCTACGAGCAGTACTTC. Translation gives CASSRTEAYEQYF.

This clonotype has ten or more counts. The CDR3 spells CASSLGIAKNIQYF. The CDR3 nucleotides are TGTGCCAGCAGCTTAGGGATAGCCAAAAACATTCAGTACTTC. The chain employs TRBV5-5 and TRBJ2-4, with D uncertain. Germline V gene data show CDR1 as SGHKS and CDR2 as YYEKEE (reference sequence). The CDR3 spans 14 residues. V lost 2 bases, J lost 0 bases, and 6 bases lay in between.

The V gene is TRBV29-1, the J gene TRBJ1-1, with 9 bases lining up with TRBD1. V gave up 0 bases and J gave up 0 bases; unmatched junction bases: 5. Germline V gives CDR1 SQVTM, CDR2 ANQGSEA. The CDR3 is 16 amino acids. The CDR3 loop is CSVEEYGTGLNTEAFF. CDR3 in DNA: TGCAGCGTTGAAGAGTATGGGACAGGGCTGAACACTGAAGCTTTCTTT.

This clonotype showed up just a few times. The CDR3 DNA reads as TGTGCCAGCAGTTACACCGGGACCGCAGACACTGAAGCTTTCTTT. It is translated as CASSYTGTADTEAFF. This sequence joins TRBV6-5 and TRBJ1-1; perhaps TRBD1 as D (5 bases). V was trimmed by 2 bases and J by 3 bases, leaving 13 bases between them. The CDR3 runs to 15 residues. CDR1 and CDR2 (germline): MNHEY, SVGAGI.

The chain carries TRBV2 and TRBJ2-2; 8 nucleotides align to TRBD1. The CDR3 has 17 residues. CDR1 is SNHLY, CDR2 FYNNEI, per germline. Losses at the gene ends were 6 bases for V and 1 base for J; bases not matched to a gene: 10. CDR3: CASSKNPGTGNTGELFF. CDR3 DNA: TGTGCCAGCAGCAAAAATCCCGGGACAGGGAACACCGGGGAGCTGTTTTTT.

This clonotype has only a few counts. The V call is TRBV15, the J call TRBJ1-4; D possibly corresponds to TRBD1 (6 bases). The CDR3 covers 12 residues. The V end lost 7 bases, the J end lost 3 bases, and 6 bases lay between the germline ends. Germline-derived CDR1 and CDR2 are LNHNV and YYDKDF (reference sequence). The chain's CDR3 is CATTGANEKLFF. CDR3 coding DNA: TGTGCCACCACAGGGGCTAATGAAAAACTGTTTTTT.